Listed here are 13 T cell receptor beta chains from one sample, sequenced in a study of CD8 T cells in Susac syndrome (dated by TCRdb to between 2019 and 2020). Library construction relied on the immunoSEQ multiplex PCR assay. RNA was extracted with the RNeasy kit and roughly 0.5 to 1 ug was reverse transcribed using random hexamers. The public reads were reanalyzed by TCRdb: fastp trimming at Q25, MiXCR alignment, in-frame beta chains only. CDR3 protein duplicates are merged, each entry listing the most common genes and DNA. This sample is represented by some 70,000 distinct CDR3 sequences; approximately 96% of them were singletons. In total, the top ten clones hold 0.56% of the sample. The sequencing sample was made of CD8+ T cells from PBMCs. The source is a human donor with multiple sclerosis.

The sample holds a few counts of this clonotype. This chain joins TRBV4-2 and TRBJ2-5, with TRBD2 as a possible D gene (7 bases). The germline CDR1 and CDR2 sequences are LGHNA and YNFKEQ. CDR3 size: 15 residues. Trimming cost V 4 bases and J 0 bases, with 12 bases left between them. This chain's CDR3 is CASSLGAGDQETQYF. Written as DNA, the CDR3 is TGTGCCAGCAGCCTGGGGGCGGGAGACCAAGAGACCCAGTACTTC.

The V and J genes are TRBV24-1 and TRBJ2-7; D is unresolved. The CDR3 spans 12 residues. Germline loops: CDR1 KGHDR, CDR2 SFDVKD. Trimming shortened V by 6 bases and J by 4 bases, and 9 bases separated the two germline ends. The DNA of the CDR3 is TGTGCCACCAGTCTTAGTGGATACGAGCAGTACTTC. Amino acids: CATSLSGYEQYF.

The DNA for the CDR3 is TGTGCCACCAGAGACAGAGAAGCCGGGGAGCTGTTTTTT. This codes for CATRDREAGELFF. V is TRBV24-1 and J is TRBJ2-2, with a weak D call TRBD1 (5 bases). The ends were cut back, 7 bases at V and 6 bases at J, with 11 bases in the middle. Germline loops: CDR1 KGHDR, CDR2 SFDVKD. The CDR3 is 13 residues long.

The chain uses TRBV7-8 and TRBJ1-5; no reliable D call. The CDR3 extends over 13 amino acids. Germline-derived CDR1 and CDR2 are SGHVS and FQNEAQ. V lost 4 bases and J 9 bases, leaving 13 bases between the germline ends. DNA of the CDR3: TGTGCCAGCAGCTCACTTATGGAGTGGCCCCAGCATTTT. This encodes CASSSLMEWPQHF.

The count of this clonotype is one. This rearrangement joins TRBV30 to TRBJ2-7, with 7 bases aligning to TRBD1. The CDR3 covers 16 residues. The junction had 13 bases not matched to a gene; V was cut back by 1 base and J by 4 bases. Germline loops: CDR1 GTSNPN, CDR2 SVGIG (reference sequence). In nucleotides, the CDR3 is TGTGCCTGGAGTGATGAAGGGGGCTCTCTATGGTACGAGCAGTACTTC. Translating it yields CAWSDEGGSLWYEQYF.

This clonotype was observed a single time. The rearrangement links TRBV3-1 to TRBJ2-2; 7 bases line up with TRBD1. Germline CDR1 LGHDT, CDR2 YNNKEL (reference sequence). Losses at the gene ends were 0 bases for V and 2 bases for J; bases not matched to a gene: 6. This CDR3 comprises 17 residues. This CDR3 is CASSQDLGDSNTGELFF. Here the CDR3 DNA reads TGTGCCAGCAGCCAAGATTTAGGGGACAGTAACACCGGGGAGCTGTTTTTT.

This chain connects TRBV4-1 to TRBJ2-7, with D possibly called TRBD1 or TRBD2 (5 bases each). V was cut by 1 base and J by 7 bases, with 11 bases left in between. The CDR3 has 13 residues. Germline V gene data show CDR1 as MGHRA and CDR2 as YSYEKL. CDR3 in DNA: TGCGCCAGCAGCCAAGGGACGGGGCGGGAGCAGTACTTC. It encodes CASSQGTGREQYF.

The rearrangement uses TRBV2 and TRBJ2-5; perhaps TRBD2 as D (5 bases). The V and J ends lost 7 bases and 5 bases respectively, with 17 bases between them. Germline-derived CDR1 and CDR2 are SNHLY and FYNNEI. This CDR3 contains 14 residues. In DNA, the CDR3 is TGTGCCAGCATTGTGGGAGCAAGGCACGAGACCCAGTACTTC. It yields the protein CASIVGARHETQYF.

Here the CDR3 DNA reads TGTGCCAGCTCACCCGGTGACTGGGCCTACGAGCAGTACTTC. This codes for CASSPGDWAYEQYF. The genes are TRBV18 and TRBJ2-7; D gene uncertain. Deletions cut 3 bases from V and 2 bases from J, with 11 bases between. The CDR3 length is 14 residues. Per germline, CDR1 KGHSH and CDR2 LQKENI.

The genes are TRBV14 and TRBJ2-1; no clear D gene. In germline, CDR1 is SGHDN, CDR2 FVKESK. The CDR3 runs 16 residues. The ends were cut back, 0 bases at V and 0 bases at J, with 9 bases in the middle. The CDR3 region has the DNA TGTGCCAGCAGCCAAGATCCAAGTAACTCCTACAATGAGCAGTTCTTC. Its protein product is CASSQDPSNSYNEQFF.

The genes are TRBV29-1 and TRBJ1-1, with D possibly being TRBD1 (5 bases). The germline CDR1 and CDR2 sequences are SQVTM and ANQGSEA. This CDR3 is built from 13 residues. Trimming took 7 bases from V and 0 from J, leaving 12 bases between them. CDR3 region: CSATVPLNTEAFF. CDR3 sequence (DNA): TGCAGCGCGACAGTCCCTTTGAACACTGAAGCTTTCTTT.

The chain recombines TRBV13 with TRBJ1-6, with D possibly matching TRBD1 (6 bases). Per germline, CDR1 PRHDT and CDR2 FYEKMQ (reference sequence). This CDR3 has 16 residues. Deletions cut 5 bases from V and 0 bases from J, with 11 bases between. This CDR3 is CASSQDSSSYNSPLHF. CDR3 in DNA: TGTGCCAGCAGCCAGGACAGTAGCTCCTATAATTCACCCCTCCACTTT.

The sample holds one count of this clonotype. The rearrangement uses TRBV7-9 and TRBJ2-7; 10 bases are a match to TRBD2. V shed 4 bases and J 3 bases; nucleotides not matched to a gene: 6. This CDR3 contains 15 residues. Germline V gives CDR1 SEHNR, CDR2 FQNEAQ (reference sequence). The DNA of the CDR3 is TGTGCCAGCAGCTCACTAGCGGGACAGAACTACGAGCAGTACTTC. Protein: CASSSLAGQNYEQYF.